This record looks at one T cell receptor (beta chain) sequence and its context. Sequenced by immunoSEQ multiplex PCR; TCRdb stores in-frame clones only, minus some. The sample carries about 280,000 clones, approximately 86% recorded once. This sample was included in a study of blood T cell repertoires in COVID-19. In the study overall: The United States, Italy and Spain provided the acute and convalescent COVID-19 samples. Nucleic acid was either cDNA or gDNA, and it came from T cells, B-cell-depleted T cells, or PBMCs.

Germline V CDR1 and CDR2: SGDLS, YYNGEE. Trimming stripped 0 bases from V and 5 bases from J, with 17 bases between. The CDR3 is 16 residues long. Sequencing input: peripheral blood. The V and J genes are TRBV9 and TRBJ1-2; D is ambiguous. The sequence derives from a woman between 70 and 85 years old with COVID-19, enrolled during active disease. CDR3 DNA: TGTGCCAGCAGCGTAGTTCCTGGTCTCGGAGGGTATGGCTACACCTTC. Residues: CASSVVPGLGGYGYTF.